This T cell receptor beta chain appears in the sequencing data of a study of shared clonotypes between healthy human individuals. Across the whole study: The people who gave samples were a couple of women and a few men aged 18 to 49. Study observations and caveats: Having only a few donors restricted how much genetic and exposure-history diversity was captured.

Germline values: CDR1 SGHRS, CDR2 YFSETQ. V gave up 4 bases and J gave up 0 bases; unmatched junction bases: 4. The CDR3 extends over 16 amino acids. Concerning this clone itself: Its antigen is undetermined.

CD45RA-negative memory and CD45RA+ naive subsets were split from the CD4+ cells. Produced via immunoSEQ multiplex PCR; TCRdb's table is partial and in-frame only. Of roughly 2.2 million clones detected, 85% to 95% appear once; the ten largest clones hold about 0.39%. This rearrangement joins TRBV5-1 to TRBJ2-2, with 9 bases lining up with TRBD1. The source of this sequence is a man between 18 and 35 years old in good health. Some clones in this sample may be carry-over from other donors' samples. Material: naive CD4+ T cells from PBMCs. Subset described: CD45RA+ positively selected. This chain's CDR3 is CASSRRTGANTGELFF. The CDR3 DNA sequence: TGCGCCAGCAGCCGGAGGACAGGGGCGAACACCGGGGAGCTGTTTTTT.